This TCR beta chain was sequenced in a study of CD8+CD57+ T cells in acquired aplastic anemia. Study-wide points: There were twenty-nine CD8+ CDR3 sequences that occurred in both patients and controls.

CDR3 and TCR beta VDJ profiling relied on genomic DNA as the template. TCRdb re-called the reads with MiXCR, one entry per CDR3 protein. The table shows 400,000 to 600,000 distinct CDR3 sequences, with around 32% occurring only once. This clonotype came up many times. The antigen remains unidentified. Sequencing involved patients with CD8+CD57+ cell expansion previously shown by flow cytometry. Blood was sampled before the patients had received any therapy. The CDR3 totals 14 residues. Trimming took 5 bases from V and 0 from J, leaving 14 bases between them. Germline values: CDR1 SQVTM, CDR2 ANQGSEA. This clonotype originated in a human donor with aplastic anemia. The source material was sorted CD4+, CD8+, or CD8+CD57+ T cells (not recorded which) from PBMCs. The chain joins TRBV29-1 to TRBJ2-7, with unresolved D. CDR3 sequence (DNA): TGCAGCGTTTCAAACAGCTTGAGCTCCTACGAGCAGTACTTC. It yields the protein CSVSNSLSSYEQYF.